This T cell receptor (beta chain) was sequenced for a study of human T cells and chemical hapten exposure. The time point: pre-sensitization, week 0. Noted treatment: therapeutic diphenylcyclopropenone sensitization with weekly scalp DPC. The drawing of blood occurred before each patch test was applied. TCRdb passed the RACE reads through MiXCR, listing each CDR3 protein once. The sample holds approximately 370,000 distinct CDR3 sequences, 5% to 6.5% seen once. This clonotype was counted only a few times. This CDR3 has 15 amino acids. V gave up 5 bases and J gave up 0 bases, with 11 bases separating them. Germline V gene data show CDR1 as MNHEY and CDR2 as SVGEGT.

Sequenced material: whole blood, taken in connection with sensitization to the hapten diphenylcyclopropenone (DPC). This TCR was recovered from a woman younger than 30 with alopecia areata. Some clones in this sample may be carry-over from other donors' samples. The rearrangement links TRBV6-2 or TRBV6-3 to TRBJ2-1, with D perhaps TRBD1 (5 bases). The CDR3 reads CASSGPRDSYNEQFF. DNA for the CDR3: TGTGCCAGCAGTGGTCCCAGGGACTCCTACAATGAGCAGTTCTTC.